The 27 T cell receptor beta chains presented below share a single source sample, sequenced in a study of blood T cell repertoires in COVID-19. Generated by immunoSEQ multiplex PCR, the TCRdb table keeps only in-frame clones and is missing some. The data hold over 200,000 clones, with 83% observed a single time. Sequenced: peripheral blood. All receptors come from a woman in her twenties or thirties with COVID-19, enrolled during active disease.

The chain is built from TRBV9 and TRBJ2-1; TRBD2 matches 9 bases. Per germline, CDR1 SGDLS and CDR2 YYNGEE. This CDR3 contains 17 residues. V shed 3 bases and J 8 bases; nucleotides not matched to a gene: 15. The CDR3 bases are TGTGCCAGCAGCGCCCCGCTGGCGGGAGGGCCCTCCGATGAGCAGTTCTTC. Translated: CASSAPLAGGPSDEQFF. The variable domain in full, with the rest retrieved from reference TRBV9 and TRBJ2-1, is DSGVTQTPKHLITATGQRVTLRCSPRSGDLSVYWYQQSLDQGLQFLIQYYNGEERAKGNILERFSAQQFPDLHSELNLSSLELGDSALYFCASSAPLAGGPSDEQFFGPGTRLTVL.

V gene TRBV6-2 or TRBV6-3 combines with J gene TRBJ2-7; 13 bases map to TRBD2. The CDR3 totals 16 residues. Germline trimming cut 0 bases from V and 6 bases from J; bases unmatched to any gene: 5. Germline V CDR1 and CDR2: MNHEY, SVGEGT. CDR3 sequence: CASSYSALAGGREQYF. CDR3 DNA: TGTGCCAGCAGTTACTCAGCACTAGCGGGGGGGCGCGAGCAGTACTTC.

This chain joins TRBV2 and TRBJ1-3, with D uncertain. V was shortened by 3 bases and J by 0 bases, with 12 bases between the two germline ends. The CDR3 runs to 16 residues. In germline, CDR1 is SNHLY, CDR2 FYNNEI. The CDR3: CASSEGVVSSGNTIYF. The CDR3 bases are TGTGCCAGCAGTGAGGGAGTTGTGAGCTCTGGAAACACCATATATTTT.

This chain connects TRBV4-1 to TRBJ2-7; TRBD1 aligns across 7 bases. This CDR3 has 13 amino acids. Unmatched junction bases numbered 2, after V lost 3 bases and J lost 3 bases. Looked up from germline, CDR1 is MGHRA and CDR2 is YSYEKL. The CDR3 sequence: CASSQGQFYEQYF. CDR3 nucleotides: TGCGCCAGCAGCCAGGGACAGTTCTACGAGCAGTACTTC.

This chain joins TRBV14 and TRBJ1-1; D gene unclear. The CDR3 consists of 15 residues. Germline assignment: CDR1 SGHDN and CDR2 FVKESK. Trimming took 1 base from V and 5 from J, leaving 14 bases between them. CDR3 residues: CASSQAGGYGTEAFF. CDR3 bases: TGTGCCAGCAGCCAAGCGGGAGGTTACGGGACTGAAGCTTTCTTT.

As to this clone: Different DNA sequences within this sample yield the same CDR3. The J gene is TRBJ1-2, the V gene TRBV27, with TRBD1 identical over 9 bases. Germline CDR1 MNHEY, CDR2 SMNVEV (reference sequence). The CDR3 totals 13 residues. With 2 bases clipped from V and 7 bases from J, the junction kept 2 bases outside the gene matches. This CDR3 is CASSLTGGSGYTF. The CDR3 bases are TGTGCCAGCAGTTTAACAGGGGGCAGTGGCTACACCTTC.

The rearrangement links TRBV27 to TRBJ1-5; TRBD1 might be the D (5 bases). Trimming took 1 base from V and 1 from J, leaving 14 bases between them. This CDR3 spans 17 amino acids. Germline CDR1 MNHEY, CDR2 SMNVEV (reference sequence). CDR3 nucleotides: TGTGCCAGCAGTTTATTATCTGGGGCGGAGAGCAATCAGCCCCAGCATTTT. Amino acid sequence: CASSLLSGAESNQPQHF.

The chain couples TRBV10-2 to TRBJ2-7; TRBD1 might be the D (5 bases). The CDR3 contains 12 residues. CDR1 is WSHSY, CDR2 SAAADI, per germline. Trimming left V 3 bases short and J 6 bases short, with 9 bases between. This CDR3 reads CASSESGREQYF. Here the CDR3 DNA reads TGCGCCAGCAGTGAATCAGGGCGCGAGCAGTACTTC.

This chain links TRBV25-1 with TRBJ2-1; 9 bases align to TRBD1. The V and J ends lost 1 base and 7 bases, in that order; junction bases with no gene match: 11. Germline lookup yields CDR1 MGHDK and CDR2 SYGVNS. This CDR3 comprises 17 residues. CDR3 DNA sequence: TGTGCCAGCAGTGAATTGTGGGGGACAGGGCCATCTAATGAGCAGTTCTTC. It is translated as CASSELWGTGPSNEQFF.

The rearrangement uses TRBV14 and TRBJ1-5, with TRBD1 as a possible D gene (5 bases). The CDR3 is 13 residues long. Trimming pared 0 bases from V and 9 bases from J, leaving 9 bases between. Germline V gene data show CDR1 as SGHDN and CDR2 as FVKESK. CDR3 region: CASSQDYGGPQHF. The CDR3 DNA reads as TGTGCCAGCAGCCAAGATTACGGGGGGCCCCAGCATTTT. The full variable domain, with the rest looked up from reference TRBV14 and TRBJ1-5, is EAGVTQFPSHSVIEKGQTVTLRCDPISGHDNLYWYRRVMGKEIKFLLHFVKESKQDESGMPNNRFLAERTGGTYSTLKVQPAELEDSGVYFCASSQDYGGPQHFGDGTRLSIL.

V usage is TRBV9 and J usage is TRBJ2-3; possibly TRBD2 for D (5 bases). V was trimmed by 4 bases and J by 4 bases, leaving 13 bases between them. The length of the CDR3 is 14 residues. In germline, CDR1 is SGDLS, CDR2 YYNGEE. CDR3 protein: CASSSQSRADTQYF. In DNA, the CDR3 is TGTGCCAGCAGCTCCCAGTCGAGGGCAGATACGCAGTATTTT.

V usage is TRBV4-3 and J usage is TRBJ2-1; D perhaps matches TRBD2 (6 bases). Germline CDR1 LGHNA, CDR2 YSLEER. V lost 0 bases to trimming and J lost 6 bases, with 15 bases between them. The CDR3 spans 16 residues. Here the CDR3 DNA reads TGCGCCAGCAGCCAAGATCTAGCACTAGCTGGCAATGAGCAGTTCTTC. Residues: CASSQDLALAGNEQFF.

The rearrangement joins TRBV19 to TRBJ1-1, with 8 bases matching TRBD1. The germline gives CDR1 LNHDA, CDR2 SQIVND (reference sequence). V was pared by 3 bases and J by 5 bases, with 5 bases of the junction left unmatched. CDR3 length: 14 residues. The CDR3 DNA is TGTGCCAGTAGTATGGGGGACAGGCAGACTGAAGCTTTCTTT. Its translation: CASSMGDRQTEAFF.

V usage is TRBV18 and J usage is TRBJ2-4; 8 nucleotides align to TRBD1. The CDR3 loop spans 16 amino acids. Germline trimming cut 3 bases from V and 15 bases from J; bases unmatched to any gene: 19. Germline V gives CDR1 KGHSH, CDR2 LQKENI. CDR3: CASSPGRAGGDRPGYF. The CDR3 DNA sequence: TGTGCCAGCTCACCGGGCCGTGCAGGGGGCGACCGGCCTGGGTACTTC.

The chain uses TRBV9 and TRBJ2-1; 12 positions match TRBD2. V gave up 0 bases and J gave up 8 bases; unmatched junction bases: 21. Germline loops: CDR1 SGDLS, CDR2 YYNGEE. This CDR3 is built from 21 residues. CDR3 sequence reads: CASSVAHTLSTSGRFLDEQFF. DNA of the CDR3: TGTGCCAGCAGCGTAGCTCATACCCTTTCGACTAGCGGGAGATTCCTCGATGAGCAGTTCTTC.

The chain combines TRBV2 with TRBJ2-5; 7 bases agree with TRBD2. After removal of 6 bases from V and 5 bases from J, the junction contained 9 bases not matched to a gene. CDR3 length: 14 residues. Germline V CDR1 and CDR2: SNHLY, FYNNEI. The DNA for the CDR3 is TGTGCCAGCAGGGATGGGAGGGCCGGCGAGACCCAGTACTTC. This sequence encodes CASRDGRAGETQYF.

The CDR3 sequence is CASKETGLNTGELFF. DNA of the CDR3: TGTGCCAGCAAAGAGACGGGACTCAACACCGGGGAGCTGTTTTTT. The chain links TRBV2 to TRBJ2-2; perhaps TRBD2 as D (6 bases). The CDR3 has 15 residues. Germline V lookup: CDR1 SNHLY, CDR2 FYNNEI. V lost 7 bases and J 2 bases, leaving 14 bases between the germline ends.

V gene TRBV29-1 combines with J gene TRBJ1-1; TRBD1 matches at 11 bases. Germline V gene data show CDR1 as SQVTM and CDR2 as ANQGSEA. CDR3 length: 14 amino acids. Trimming took 4 bases from V and 5 from J; bases not matched to a gene: 6. DNA of the CDR3: TGCAGCGTTGGTGGACAGGGGGCTGGGACTGAAGCTTTCTTT. It specifies CSVGGQGAGTEAFF.

This sequence joins TRBV4-3 and TRBJ1-5; D is uncertain. Germline CDR1 and CDR2: LGHNA and YSLEER. Between the trimmed V and J ends, which lost 0 bases and 3 bases, there was a span of 9 bases. The CDR3 runs 15 residues. The CDR3 DNA reads as TGCGCCAGCAGCCAAGATTATAATCCCAATCAGCCCCAGCATTTT. Amino acid sequence: CASSQDYNPNQPQHF.

The chain couples TRBV6-5 to TRBJ1-2; 8 bases line up with TRBD1. CDR3 size: 13 residues. Germline V gene data show CDR1 as MNHEY and CDR2 as SVGAGI. The V gene end was trimmed by 5 bases and the J gene end by 10 bases; junction bases not matched to a gene: 9. The CDR3 region is CASSPGGAFSYTF. Written as DNA, the CDR3 is TGTGCCAGCAGTCCAGGGGGCGCTTTCTCCTACACCTTC.

V usage is TRBV9 and J usage is TRBJ1-1; 7 bases line up with TRBD1. The ends lost 3 bases at V and 3 bases at J; junction bases unmatched: 5. This CDR3 has 14 amino acids. Germline lookup yields CDR1 SGDLS and CDR2 YYNGEE. CDR3 residues: CASSGTGRDTEAFF. CDR3 nucleotides: TGTGCCAGCAGCGGGACAGGACGGGACACTGAAGCTTTCTTT.

V gene TRBV9 combines with J gene TRBJ1-3; TRBD1 agrees at 7 bases. This CDR3 spans 16 amino acids. Germline CDR1 reads SGDLS; CDR2 reads YYNGEE. The J segment lost 0 bases and the V segment lost 3 bases, leaving 6 bases of the junction unmatched. CDR3 protein: CASSAGQTYSGNTIYF. Written as DNA, the CDR3 is TGTGCCAGCAGCGCGGGACAGACCTACTCTGGAAACACCATATATTTT.

The rearrangement uses TRBV29-1 and TRBJ2-4; 7 nucleotides agree with TRBD2. V shed 6 bases and J 16 bases; nucleotides not matched to a gene: 12. Per the germline V gene, CDR1 is SQVTM and CDR2 is ANQGSEA. The CDR3 covers 11 residues. The CDR3 region has the DNA TGCAGCGTGATCACTAGCGCGTCTACTTACTTC. Protein sequence: CSVITSASTYF. Combining the CDR3 with reference TRBV29-1 and TRBJ2-4 gives the whole variable domain SAVISQKPSRDICQRGTSLTIQCQVDSQVTMMFWYRQQPGQSLTLIATANQGSEATYESGFVIDKFPISRPNLTFSTLTVSNMSPEDSSIYLCSVITSASTYFGAGTRLSVL.

The rearrangement uses TRBV4-2 and TRBJ2-7; tentatively, D is TRBD1 (6 bases). The V and J ends lost 0 bases and 1 base respectively, with 16 bases between them. CDR3 length: 17 residues. The germline V gene has CDR1 LGHNA and CDR2 YNFKEQ. The CDR3 DNA reads as TGTGCCAGCAGCCAAGACTCGAGGGGGAGCCGTTCCTACGAGCAGTACTTC. This codes for CASSQDSRGSRSYEQYF.

The V and J genes are TRBV7-3 and TRBJ2-3; a weak D match, TRBD1 (5 bases). Germline V lookup: CDR1 SGHTA, CDR2 FQGTGA. Deletions cut 1 base from V and 5 bases from J, with 13 bases between. The CDR3 covers 15 residues. The CDR3 is CASSLRAGSRDTQYF. For the CDR3, the DNA is TGTGCCAGCAGCTTAAGGGCAGGGTCTCGAGATACGCAGTATTTT.

V gene TRBV7-2 combines with J gene TRBJ2-7, with TRBD2 matching 14 bases. The V gene's germline CDR1 is SGHTA and CDR2 FQGNSA. CDR3 length: 18 residues. Trimming cost V 5 bases and J 1 base; bases outside gene matches: 10. The CDR3 protein is CASSPAGTSGGSSYEQYF. CDR3 DNA: TGTGCCAGCAGCCCCGCCGGGACTAGCGGGGGTAGTTCCTACGAGCAGTACTTC.

V is TRBV4-1 and J is TRBJ1-2; D gene uncertain. Between the trimmed V and J ends, which lost 0 bases and 4 bases, there was a span of 12 bases. In germline, CDR1 is MGHRA, CDR2 YSYEKL. The CDR3 consists of 15 residues. The CDR3: CASSQDGQVRYGYTF. The DNA for the CDR3 is TGCGCCAGCAGCCAAGATGGTCAGGTGCGCTATGGCTACACCTTC.